This is a list of T cell receptor beta chains from one sample in a study of T-cell reconstitution after alpha-beta-depleted transplantation in children. TCRdb reprocessed the PCR reads via MiXCR and lists one record per CDR3 protein. The sample has roughly 790,000 distinct CDR3 sequences, roughly 16% seen once; the top ten hold roughly 5%. The material was PBMCs, mostly from graft donor cells, obtained 360 days after TCRalphabeta/CD19-depleted stem cell transplant. Every receptor here comes from a male patient aged 10-17 years who had a stem cell transplant for acute lymphoblastic leukemia, so the T cells may come from the graft donor. Each CDR3 is given with its conserved first and last residue. D genes are given only for firm matches. Rows may omit the clone size; those that give it use once, few, many or a size class.

cdr3_length	clone_size	d_call	v_call	j_call	cdr3_nt	cdr3_aa
15	few	NA	TRBV27	TRBJ2-1	TGTGCCAGCAGTTTTGGGGTCCCTCCTGGGAATGAGCAGTTCTTC	CASSFGVPPGNEQFF
12	few	NA	TRBV4-2	TRBJ2-3	TGTGCCAGCAGCCATCCCTGGGATACGCAGTATTTT	CASSHPWDTQYF
14	few	NA	TRBV10-3	TRBJ2-7	TGTGCCATCAGTGAGACCAACAGGGCGAGGGAGCAGTACTTC	CAISETNRAREQYF
12	once	NA	TRBV7-9	TRBJ2-1	TGTGCCAGCACCCAAGCTTCACTTAGGGAGTTCTTC	CASTQASLREFF
13	NA	NA	TRBV25-1	TRBJ2-1	TGTGCCAGCAGATCTGGACCAATCAATGAGCAGTTCTTC	CASRSGPINEQFF
18	NA	NA	TRBV12-3/TRBV12-4	TRBJ1-1	TGTGCCAGCAGTTTAGACCTACTTTACAGGGCTCCGAACACTGAAGCTTTCTTT	CASSLDLLYRAPNTEAFF
14	NA	NA	TRBV3-1	TRBJ2-1	TGTGCCAGCAGTCAGCGGGTCCCTTGGCATGAGCAGTTCTTC	CASSQRVPWHEQFF
15	NA	TRBD2	TRBV7-4	TRBJ2-1	TGTGCCAGCAGTTTAGCGGGAGAGGGGTACAATGAGCAGTTCTTC	CASSLAGEGYNEQFF
16	NA	NA	TRBV6-2/TRBV6-3	TRBJ2-7	TGTGCCAGCAGTTACTCGAAGGGGCAGCGATCCTACGAGCAGTACTTC	CASSYSKGQRSYEQYF
14	NA	NA	TRBV24-1	TRBJ2-5	TGTGCCACCAGTGACACGGACCTAATGGAGACCCAGTACTTC	CATSDTDLMETQYF
14	few	TRBD2	TRBV7-9	TRBJ2-1	TGTGCCAGCAGCTTCGGCGGGAGAATTGATGAGCAGTTCTTC	CASSFGGRIDEQFF
16	many	TRBD2	TRBV9	TRBJ2-1	TGTGCCAGCAGCCCCCTCAGCGGGACCGCCTACAATGAGCAGTTCTTC	CASSPLSGTAYNEQFF
13	NA	NA	TRBV7-9	TRBJ1-4	TGTGCCAGCAGCTTAGGGGCTAATGAAAAACTGTTTTTT	CASSLGANEKLFF
16	few	TRBD1	TRBV4-1	TRBJ2-7	TGCGCCAGCAGCCATGAACAGGGGGCTAAAGGCTACGAGCAGTACTTC	CASSHEQGAKGYEQYF
16	few	TRBD2	TRBV11-2	TRBJ2-1	TGTGCCAGCAGCTTATCAGCGGGATGGTCCTACAATGAGCAGTTCTTC	CASSLSAGWSYNEQFF
12	NA	NA	TRBV25-1	TRBJ2-4	TGTGCCACCAGCGCCGGACGAGGCATTCAGTACTTC	CATSAGRGIQYF
15	many	NA	TRBV3-1	TRBJ2-7	TGTGCCAGCAGCCAAGATCATCTTCGCTCCTACGAGCAGTACTTC	CASSQDHLRSYEQYF
16	few	TRBD2	TRBV4-1	TRBJ2-2	TGCGCCAGCAGCCGGCAGAGTAGCGGGATCATCGGGGAGCTGTTTTTT	CASSRQSSGIIGELFF
13	many	NA	TRBV2	TRBJ1-5	TGTGCCAGCAGCTACAGGGAGGGTCAGCCCCAGCATTTT	CASSYREGQPQHF
16	NA	TRBD2	TRBV20-1	TRBJ2-1	TGCAGTGCTAGAGAAAAACCAGCGGGGCCTCACAATGAGCAGTTCTTC	CSAREKPAGPHNEQFF
16	NA	NA	TRBV11-3	TRBJ2-2	TGTGCCAGCAGCTCCGGCCTGACTAGGGACACCGGGGAGCTGTTTTTT	CASSSGLTRDTGELFF
15	NA	NA	TRBV5-1	TRBJ1-4	TGCGCCAGCAGGTTACAGGGATGGGTGAATGAAAAACTGTTTTTT	CASRLQGWVNEKLFF
17	NA	NA	TRBV7-6	TRBJ1-5	TGTGCCAGCAGCTTAGGGGCACGGACGTATAGCAATCAGCCCCAGCATTTT	CASSLGARTYSNQPQHF
13	NA	NA	TRBV5-1	TRBJ1-2	TGCGCCAGCAGCAAATCGGACAGCTATGGCTACACCTTC	CASSKSDSYGYTF
13	few	NA	TRBV15	TRBJ2-7	TGTGCCACCAGCAGAGATCTGTTGGTCCTGCAGTACTTC	CATSRDLLVLQYF
16	many	TRBD1	TRBV7-9	TRBJ2-5	TGTGCCAGCGACGGCCAGGGGGCATATTTCCAAGAGACCCAGTACTTC	CASDGQGAYFQETQYF
15	NA	NA	TRBV15	TRBJ2-1	TGTGCCACCAGAATACGAGGGAGCTCCTACAATGAGCAGTTCTTC	CATRIRGSSYNEQFF
15	NA	TRBD2	TRBV12-3/TRBV12-4	TRBJ2-7	TGTGCCAGCAGACGGACTAGCGGTAGCTCCTACGAGCAGTACTTC	CASRRTSGSSYEQYF
11	few	NA	TRBV10-1	TRBJ2-7	TGCGCCAGCAGTGACGAGCACGAGCAGTACTTC	CASSDEHEQYF
17	few	NA	TRBV5-1	TRBJ1-3	TGCGCCAGCAGCTTGGCGTTGGCTGCCGACTCTGGAAACACCATATATTTT	CASSLALAADSGNTIYF
12	NA	NA	TRBV21-1	TRBJ2-4	TGTGCCAGCATCCTAAACCCGAACATTCAGTACTTC	CASILNPNIQYF
15	NA	TRBD2	TRBV12-3/TRBV12-4	TRBJ2-5	TGTGCCAGCAGCCTTCGGACTAGCTCCCTCGGGACCCAGTACTTC	CASSLRTSSLGTQYF
15	few	NA	TRBV20-1	TRBJ2-7	TGCAGTGCTAGACCCTATGGGGGGAAGTCCTACGAGCAGTACTTC	CSARPYGGKSYEQYF
14	NA	NA	TRBV11-3	TRBJ2-1	TGTGCCAGCAGCTTAGGTCTATTTTACAATGAGCAGTTCTTC	CASSLGLFYNEQFF
13	NA	NA	TRBV5-5	TRBJ2-7	TGTGCCAGCAGCTTGGTCAGCTACTACGAGCAGTACTTC	CASSLVSYYEQYF
18	NA	TRBD1	TRBV4-1	TRBJ1-5	TGCGCCAGCAGCCGATCGCCCGGGACAGGGGAAAGAAATCAGCCCCAGCATTTT	CASSRSPGTGERNQPQHF
11	few	NA	TRBV7-9	TRBJ2-1	TGTGCCAGCAGCTTACAAATTGAGCAGTTCTTC	CASSLQIEQFF
14	NA	TRBD1	TRBV4-1	TRBJ1-2	TGCACCAGCAGCCACCGGACAGGAAACTATGGCTACACCTTC	CTSSHRTGNYGYTF
17	NA	TRBD2	TRBV27	TRBJ2-1	TGTGCCAGCAGTTCGGGACTAGCGGGATGGGGCCACAATGAGCAGTTCTTC	CASSSGLAGWGHNEQFF
17	NA	TRBD2	TRBV12-3/TRBV12-4	TRBJ2-2	TGTGCCGGGGGACCTCGGGCTAGCGGGGCAAACACCGGGGAGCTGTTTTTT	CAGGPRASGANTGELFF
13	many	NA	TRBV20-1	TRBJ2-3	TGCAGTGGTCGGGAAGCTAGCACAGATACGCAGTATTTT	CSGREASTDTQYF
15	once	NA	TRBV21-1	TRBJ1-4	TGTGCCAGCAGCTTTAAAGCCGTATTTAATGAAAAACTGTTTTTT	CASSFKAVFNEKLFF
10	NA	NA	TRBV29-1	TRBJ1-2	TGCAGCGTTGTGGGGTCCGGCTACACCTTC	CSVVGSGYTF
11	NA	NA	TRBV30	TRBJ2-1	TGTGCCTGGAGTGTTGTAAATGAGCAGTTCTTC	CAWSVVNEQFF
12	few	NA	TRBV29-1	TRBJ1-2	TGCAGCGCCTTAACTGATAACTATGGCTACACCTTC	CSALTDNYGYTF
17	NA	NA	TRBV5-1	TRBJ2-1	TGCGCCAGCAGCCCGCCGGGGGTAGCAACACTTTACAATGAGCAGTTCTTC	CASSPPGVATLYNEQFF
14	few	TRBD2	TRBV20-1	TRBJ2-1	TGCAGTGCTAGAGATAAAAAGGGACTAGCCTCGCAGTTCTTC	CSARDKKGLASQFF
17	few	NA	TRBV20-1	TRBJ2-2	TGCAGTGCTAGAGATGGGGGGCGGTCGCTGAACACCGGGGAGCTGTTTTTT	CSARDGGRSLNTGELFF
15	few	TRBD2	TRBV7-3	TRBJ2-1	TGTGCCAGCAGCGCGGGAGGGCCCGGGGCCAATGAGCAGTTCTTC	CASSAGGPGANEQFF
12	few	NA	TRBV29-1	TRBJ1-2	TGCAGCGTTGCAGGTTCTAACTATGGCTACACCTTC	CSVAGSNYGYTF
14	few	NA	TRBV5-1	TRBJ1-1	TGCGCCAGCAGGATGGTCTACAGGAACACTGAAGCTTTCTTT	CASRMVYRNTEAFF
18	NA	NA	TRBV6-5	TRBJ2-3	TGTGCCAGCAGTTACTCGAAAACTCGGTTCGCTAGCACAGATACGCAGTATTTT	CASSYSKTRFASTDTQYF